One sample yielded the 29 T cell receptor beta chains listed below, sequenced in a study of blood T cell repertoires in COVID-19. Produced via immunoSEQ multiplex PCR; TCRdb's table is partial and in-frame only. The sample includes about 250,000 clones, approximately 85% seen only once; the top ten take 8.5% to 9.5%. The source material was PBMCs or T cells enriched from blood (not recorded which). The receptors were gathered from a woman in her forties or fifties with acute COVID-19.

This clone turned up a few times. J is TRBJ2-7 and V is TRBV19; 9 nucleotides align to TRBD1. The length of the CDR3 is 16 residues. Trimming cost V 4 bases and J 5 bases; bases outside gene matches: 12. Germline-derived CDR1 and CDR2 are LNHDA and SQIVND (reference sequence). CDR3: CASSNTPGTGIHEQYF. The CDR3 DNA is TGTGCCAGTAGTAATACCCCCGGGACAGGGATACACGAGCAGTACTTC.

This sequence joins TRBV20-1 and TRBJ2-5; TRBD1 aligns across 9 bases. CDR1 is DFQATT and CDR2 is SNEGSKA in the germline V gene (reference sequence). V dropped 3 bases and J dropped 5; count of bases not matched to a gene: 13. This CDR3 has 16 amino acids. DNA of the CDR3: TGCAGTGCTAGTGTGGGACAGGGCCTTCCTAGGGAGACCCAGTACTTC. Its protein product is CSASVGQGLPRETQYF.

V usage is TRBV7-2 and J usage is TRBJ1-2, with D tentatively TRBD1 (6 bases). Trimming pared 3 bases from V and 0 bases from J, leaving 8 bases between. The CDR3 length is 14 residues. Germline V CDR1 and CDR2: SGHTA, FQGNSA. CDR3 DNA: TGTGCCAGCAGCTTTAGGACAGCTAACTATGGCTACACCTTC. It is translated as CASSFRTANYGYTF. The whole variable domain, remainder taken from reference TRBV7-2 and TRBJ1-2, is GAGVSQSPSNKVTEKGKDVELRCDPISGHTALYWYRQSLGQGLEFLIYFQGNSAPDKSGLPSDRFSAERTGGSVSTLTIQRTQQEDSAVYLCASSFRTANYGYTFGSGTRLTVV.

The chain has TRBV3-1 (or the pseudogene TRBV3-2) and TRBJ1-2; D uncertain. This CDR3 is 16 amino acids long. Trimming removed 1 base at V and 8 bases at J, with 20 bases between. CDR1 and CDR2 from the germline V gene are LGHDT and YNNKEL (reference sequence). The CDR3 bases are TGTGCCAGCAGCCAAGCATGCCCCGAGCGTTCGGAGGGCTACACCTTC. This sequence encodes CASSQACPERSEGYTF.

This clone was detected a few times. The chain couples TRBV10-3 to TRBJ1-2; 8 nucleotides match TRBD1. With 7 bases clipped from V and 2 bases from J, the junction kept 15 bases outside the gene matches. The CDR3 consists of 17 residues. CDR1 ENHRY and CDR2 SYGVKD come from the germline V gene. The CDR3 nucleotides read TGTGCCATCATGGGGGCAAGTGGACAGGGAGACAACTATGGCTACACCTTC. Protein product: CAIMGASGQGDNYGYTF.

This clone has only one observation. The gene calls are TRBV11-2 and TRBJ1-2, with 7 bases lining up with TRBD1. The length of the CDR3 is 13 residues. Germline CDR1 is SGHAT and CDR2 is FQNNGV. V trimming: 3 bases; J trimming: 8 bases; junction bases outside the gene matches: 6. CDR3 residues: CASSFVGQLGYTF. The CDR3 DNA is TGTGCCAGCAGCTTCGTGGGACAGCTGGGCTACACCTTC.

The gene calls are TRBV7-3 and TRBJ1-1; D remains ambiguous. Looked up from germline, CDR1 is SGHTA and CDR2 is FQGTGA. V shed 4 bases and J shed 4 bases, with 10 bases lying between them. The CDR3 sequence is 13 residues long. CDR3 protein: CASSSEQTTEAFF. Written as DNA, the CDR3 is TGTGCCAGCAGCTCCGAACAGACCACTGAAGCTTTCTTT.

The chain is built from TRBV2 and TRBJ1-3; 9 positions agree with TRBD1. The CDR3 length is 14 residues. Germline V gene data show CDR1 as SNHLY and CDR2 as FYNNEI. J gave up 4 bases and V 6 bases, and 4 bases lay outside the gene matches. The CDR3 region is CASRDRGSGNTIYF. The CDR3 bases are TGTGCCAGCAGGGACAGGGGATCAGGAAACACCATATATTTT.

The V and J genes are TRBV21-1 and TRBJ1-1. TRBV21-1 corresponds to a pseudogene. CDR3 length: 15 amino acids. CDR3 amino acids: CASSKCSGEDTEAFF. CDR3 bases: TGTGCCAGCAGCAAGTGTTCCGGGGAGGACACTGAAGCTTTCTTT.

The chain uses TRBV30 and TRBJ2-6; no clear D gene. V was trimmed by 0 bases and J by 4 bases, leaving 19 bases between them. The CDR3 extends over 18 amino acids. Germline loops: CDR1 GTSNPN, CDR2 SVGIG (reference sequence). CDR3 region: CAWSVIGATLLGANVLTF. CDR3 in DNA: TGTGCCTGGAGTGTAATTGGAGCCACCCTGTTAGGGGCCAACGTCCTGACTTTC.

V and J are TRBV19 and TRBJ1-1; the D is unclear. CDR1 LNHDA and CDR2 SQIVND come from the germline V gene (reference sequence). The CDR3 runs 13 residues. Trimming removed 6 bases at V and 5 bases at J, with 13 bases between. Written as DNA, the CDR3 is TGTGCCAGTAGCCCCACAGTTTCTACTGAAGCTTTCTTT. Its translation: CASSPTVSTEAFF.

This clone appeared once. The CDR3 spells CASSSGTSVGLYYGYTF. The CDR3 DNA reads TGTGCCAGCAGCTCAGGGACATCGGTAGGCTTGTACTATGGCTACACCTTC. The chain is built from TRBV7-8 and TRBJ1-2; possibly TRBD1 for D (6 bases). There are 17 residues in the CDR3. V was cut by 4 bases and J by 3 bases, with 21 bases left in between. Germline values: CDR1 SGHVS, CDR2 FQNEAQ.

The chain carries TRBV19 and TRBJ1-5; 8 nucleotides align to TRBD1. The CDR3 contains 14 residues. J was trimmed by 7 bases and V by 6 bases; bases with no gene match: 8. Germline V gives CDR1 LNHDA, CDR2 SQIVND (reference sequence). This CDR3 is CASSPTGGGQPQHF. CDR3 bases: TGTGCCAGTAGCCCTACAGGGGGGGGACAGCCCCAGCATTTT.

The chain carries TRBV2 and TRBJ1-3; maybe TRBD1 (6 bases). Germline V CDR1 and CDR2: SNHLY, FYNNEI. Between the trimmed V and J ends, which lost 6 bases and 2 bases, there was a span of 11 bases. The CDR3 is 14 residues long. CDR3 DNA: TGTGCCAGCAGCGGACAGTCGACTGGAAACACCATATATTTT. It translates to CASSGQSTGNTIYF.

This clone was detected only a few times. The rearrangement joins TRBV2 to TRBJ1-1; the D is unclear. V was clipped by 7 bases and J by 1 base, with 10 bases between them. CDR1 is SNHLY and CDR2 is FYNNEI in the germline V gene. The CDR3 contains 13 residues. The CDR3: CASTPTANTEAFF. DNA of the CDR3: TGTGCCAGCACGCCCACAGCGAACACTGAAGCTTTCTTT.

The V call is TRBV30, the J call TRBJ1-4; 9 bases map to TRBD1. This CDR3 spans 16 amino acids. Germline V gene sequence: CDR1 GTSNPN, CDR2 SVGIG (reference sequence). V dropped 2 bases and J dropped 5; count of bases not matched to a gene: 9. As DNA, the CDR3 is TGTGCCTGGAGTAAGGACTTAGGGACAGGGAATGAAAAACTGTTTTTT. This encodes CAWSKDLGTGNEKLFF.

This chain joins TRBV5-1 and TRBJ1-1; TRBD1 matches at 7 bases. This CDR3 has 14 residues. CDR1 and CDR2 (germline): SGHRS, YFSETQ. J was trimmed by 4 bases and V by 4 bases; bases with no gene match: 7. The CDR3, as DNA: TGCGCCAGCAGCACATCGTCAGGGGGCACTGAAGCTTTCTTT. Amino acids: CASSTSSGGTEAFF. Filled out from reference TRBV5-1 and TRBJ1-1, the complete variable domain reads KAGVTQTPRYLIKTRGQQVTLSCSPISGHRSVSWYQQTPGQGLQFLFEYFSETQRNKGNFPGRFSGRQFSNSRSEMNVSTLELGDSALYLCASSTSSGGTEAFFGQGTRLTVV.

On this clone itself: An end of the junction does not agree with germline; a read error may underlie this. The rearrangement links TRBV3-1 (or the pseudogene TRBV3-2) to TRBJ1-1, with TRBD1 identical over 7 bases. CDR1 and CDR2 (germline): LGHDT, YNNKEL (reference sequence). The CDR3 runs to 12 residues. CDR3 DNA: TGTGCCAGCAGCCAAGGGGGTAGGAGGGGGCACTTT. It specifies CASSQGGRRGHF.

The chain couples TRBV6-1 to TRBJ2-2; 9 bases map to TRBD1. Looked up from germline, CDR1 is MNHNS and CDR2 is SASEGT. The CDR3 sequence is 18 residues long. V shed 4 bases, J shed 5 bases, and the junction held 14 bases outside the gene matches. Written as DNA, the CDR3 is TGTGCCAGCAGTGCCCTCGTAACAGGGGGCAGTCAAACCGGGGAGCTGTTTTTT. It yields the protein CASSALVTGGSQTGELFF.

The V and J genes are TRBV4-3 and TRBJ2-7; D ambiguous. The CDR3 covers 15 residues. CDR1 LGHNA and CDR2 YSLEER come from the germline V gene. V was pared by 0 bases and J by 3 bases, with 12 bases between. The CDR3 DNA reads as TGCGCCAGCAGCCAAGAGATTCGGTCAATCTACGAGCAGTACTTC. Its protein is CASSQEIRSIYEQYF.

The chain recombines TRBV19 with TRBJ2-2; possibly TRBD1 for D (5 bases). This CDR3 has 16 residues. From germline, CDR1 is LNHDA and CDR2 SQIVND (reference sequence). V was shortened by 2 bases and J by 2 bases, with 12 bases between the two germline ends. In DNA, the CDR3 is TGTGCCAGTAGTATATTAGCAGGGCTTAACACCGGGGAGCTGTTTTTT. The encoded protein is CASSILAGLNTGELFF.

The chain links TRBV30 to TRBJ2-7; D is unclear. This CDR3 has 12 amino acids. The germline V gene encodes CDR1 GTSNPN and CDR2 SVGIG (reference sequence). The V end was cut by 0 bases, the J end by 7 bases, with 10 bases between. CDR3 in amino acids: CAWSVPGGEQYF. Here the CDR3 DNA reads TGTGCCTGGAGTGTACCGGGTGGGGAGCAGTACTTC.

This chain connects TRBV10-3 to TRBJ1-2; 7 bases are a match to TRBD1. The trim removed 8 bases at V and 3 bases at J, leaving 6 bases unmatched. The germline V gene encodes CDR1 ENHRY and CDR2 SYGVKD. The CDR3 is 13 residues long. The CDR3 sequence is CAIATGLDYGYTF. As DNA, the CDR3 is TGTGCCATCGCGACAGGGTTGGACTATGGCTACACCTTC.

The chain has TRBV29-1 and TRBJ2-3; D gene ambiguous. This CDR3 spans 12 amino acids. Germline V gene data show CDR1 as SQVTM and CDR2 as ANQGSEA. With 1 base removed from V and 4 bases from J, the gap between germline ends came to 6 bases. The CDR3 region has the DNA TGCAGCGTTGAAGGCGTCGCAGATACGCAGTATTTT. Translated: CSVEGVADTQYF.

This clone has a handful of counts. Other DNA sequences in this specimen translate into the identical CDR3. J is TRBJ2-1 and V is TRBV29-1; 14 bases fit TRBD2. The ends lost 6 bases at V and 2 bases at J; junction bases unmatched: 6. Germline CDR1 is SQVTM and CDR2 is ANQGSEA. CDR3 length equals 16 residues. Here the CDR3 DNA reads TGCAGCGTCCCCGGGACTAGCGGGGGTGCCTACAATGAGCAGTTCTTC. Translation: CSVPGTSGGAYNEQFF.

CDR3 amino acids: CAIRGTSNTGELFF. DNA for the CDR3: TGTGCCATCCGAGGGACTTCGAACACCGGGGAGCTGTTTTTT. The rearrangement links TRBV10-3 to TRBJ2-2, with D tentatively TRBD2 (6 bases). V was shortened by 8 bases and J by 0 bases, with 10 bases between the two germline ends. This CDR3 region has 14 residues. In germline, CDR1 is ENHRY, CDR2 SYGVKD.

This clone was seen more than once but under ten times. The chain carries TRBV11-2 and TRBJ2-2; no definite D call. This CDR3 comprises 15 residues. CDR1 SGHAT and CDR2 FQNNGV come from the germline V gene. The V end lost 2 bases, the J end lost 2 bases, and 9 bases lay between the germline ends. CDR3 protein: CASSLRLLNTGELFF. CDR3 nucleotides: TGTGCCAGCAGCTTAAGACTCCTAAACACCGGGGAGCTGTTTTTT.

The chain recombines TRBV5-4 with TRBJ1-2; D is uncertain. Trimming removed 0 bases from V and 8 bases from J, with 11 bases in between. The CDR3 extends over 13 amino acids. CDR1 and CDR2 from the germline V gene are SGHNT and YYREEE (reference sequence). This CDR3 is CASSLGLGVGYTF. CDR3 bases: TGTGCCAGCAGCTTGGGTCTCGGGGTGGGCTACACCTTC.

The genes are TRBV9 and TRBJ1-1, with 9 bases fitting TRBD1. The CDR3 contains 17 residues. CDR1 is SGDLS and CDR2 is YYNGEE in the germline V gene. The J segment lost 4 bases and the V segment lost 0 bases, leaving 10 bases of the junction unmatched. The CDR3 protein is CASSVGTGEGRTTEAFF. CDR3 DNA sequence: TGTGCCAGCAGCGTAGGGACAGGGGAAGGGAGGACCACTGAAGCTTTCTTT.